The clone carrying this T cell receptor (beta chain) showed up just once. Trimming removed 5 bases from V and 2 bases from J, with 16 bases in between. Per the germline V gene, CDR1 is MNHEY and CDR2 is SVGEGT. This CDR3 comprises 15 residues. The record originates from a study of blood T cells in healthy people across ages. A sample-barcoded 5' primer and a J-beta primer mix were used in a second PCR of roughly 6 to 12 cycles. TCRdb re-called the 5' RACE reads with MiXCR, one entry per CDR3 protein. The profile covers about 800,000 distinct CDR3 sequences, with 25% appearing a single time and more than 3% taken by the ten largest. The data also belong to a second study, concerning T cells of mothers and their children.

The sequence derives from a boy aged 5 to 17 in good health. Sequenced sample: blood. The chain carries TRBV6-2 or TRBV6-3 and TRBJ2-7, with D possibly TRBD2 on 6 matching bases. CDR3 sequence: CASSNRDRLAYEQYF. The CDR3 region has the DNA TGTGCCAGCAGTAACCGGGACCGACTAGCCTACGAGCAGTACTTC.